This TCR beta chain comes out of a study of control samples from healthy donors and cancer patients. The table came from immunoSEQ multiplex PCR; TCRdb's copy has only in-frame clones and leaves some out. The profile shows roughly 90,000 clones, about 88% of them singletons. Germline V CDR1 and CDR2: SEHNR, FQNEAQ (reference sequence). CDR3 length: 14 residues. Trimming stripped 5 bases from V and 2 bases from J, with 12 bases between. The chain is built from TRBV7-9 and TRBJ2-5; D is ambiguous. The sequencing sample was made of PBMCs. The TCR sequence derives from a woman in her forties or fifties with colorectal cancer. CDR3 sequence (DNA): TGTGCCAGCAGCCCCGCCGTGATTCAAGAGACCCAGTACTTC. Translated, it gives CASSPAVIQETQYF.